The source of this T cell receptor beta chain is a study of CD8+ T cells in alopecia areata. As for the study in general: Oral tofacitinib (5 to 10 mg twice daily) was administered to treated patients. Broader study findings: Affected scalp, especially in alopecia totalis/universalis, had a higher clonality than normal scalp did.

Only a few counts were recorded for this clone. The antigen is unknown. Sample treatment: oral pan-JAK inhibitor, 5-10 mg twice daily. TCR sequencing used cDNA made by reverse transcription of extracted RNA. Profiling relied on immunoSEQ multiplex PCR, and the TCRdb table lists in-frame clones only, not all of them. This table holds 90,000 to 100,000 clones, roughly 64% found once. Germline lookup yields CDR1 SGHDT and CDR2 YYEEEE. The V end was cut by 4 bases, the J end by 0 bases, with 7 bases between. This CDR3 is built from 13 residues. This TCR came from a human donor with alopecia areata. The chain is built from TRBV5-6 and TRBJ2-5; D ambiguous. Sequenced material: CD8+ T cells sorted from blood, taken at week 4, from a patient treated with tofacitinib. The CDR3 loop is CASSPWYQETQYF. The CDR3, as DNA: TGTGCCAGCAGCCCATGGTACCAAGAGACCCAGTACTTC.